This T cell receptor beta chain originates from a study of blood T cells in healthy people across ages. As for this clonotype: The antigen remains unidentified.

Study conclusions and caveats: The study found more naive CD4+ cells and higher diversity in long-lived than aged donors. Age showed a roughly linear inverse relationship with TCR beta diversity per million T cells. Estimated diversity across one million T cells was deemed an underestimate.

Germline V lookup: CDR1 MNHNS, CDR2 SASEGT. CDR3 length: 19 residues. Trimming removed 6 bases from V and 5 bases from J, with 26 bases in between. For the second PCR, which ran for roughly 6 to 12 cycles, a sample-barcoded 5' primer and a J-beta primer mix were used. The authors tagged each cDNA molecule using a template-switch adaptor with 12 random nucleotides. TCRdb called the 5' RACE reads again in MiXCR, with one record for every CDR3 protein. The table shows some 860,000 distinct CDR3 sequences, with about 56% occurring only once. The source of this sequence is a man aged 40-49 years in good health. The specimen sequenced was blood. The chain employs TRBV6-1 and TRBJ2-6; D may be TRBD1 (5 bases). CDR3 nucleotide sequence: TGTGCCAGCAGCCAAACCTTCTCCTTGGGGCGTGTTTGGGCCAACGTCCTGACTTTC. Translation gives CASSQTFSLGRVWANVLTF.